This T cell receptor (beta chain) derives from a study of T cell responses to AZD1222 COVID-19 vaccine. Study results and caveats: Spike-specific TCR depth and breadth grew after two AZD1222 doses.

Some second doses came at about 4 weeks and others at about 12 weeks; these were pooled. Assay used: immunoSEQ multiplex PCR; TCRdb lists only in-frame clones, some missing. The sample yields approximately 140,000 clones, 75% to 90% seen once. CDR1 and CDR2 (germline): LGHDT, YNNKEL (reference sequence). The CDR3 spans 12 residues. Trimming stripped 1 base from V and 6 bases from J, with 7 bases between. About this clone: As yet, its antigen is unknown.

This TCR derives from an adult who received the AZD1222 COVID-19 vaccine. The chain uses TRBV3-1 (or the pseudogene TRBV3-2) and TRBJ2-7; D uncertain. The material sequenced was peripheral blood, taken 28 days after the second AZD1222 dose. The DNA for the CDR3 is TGTGCCAGCAGCCAAGCTATGGGCGAGCAGTACTTC. This encodes CASSQAMGEQYF.